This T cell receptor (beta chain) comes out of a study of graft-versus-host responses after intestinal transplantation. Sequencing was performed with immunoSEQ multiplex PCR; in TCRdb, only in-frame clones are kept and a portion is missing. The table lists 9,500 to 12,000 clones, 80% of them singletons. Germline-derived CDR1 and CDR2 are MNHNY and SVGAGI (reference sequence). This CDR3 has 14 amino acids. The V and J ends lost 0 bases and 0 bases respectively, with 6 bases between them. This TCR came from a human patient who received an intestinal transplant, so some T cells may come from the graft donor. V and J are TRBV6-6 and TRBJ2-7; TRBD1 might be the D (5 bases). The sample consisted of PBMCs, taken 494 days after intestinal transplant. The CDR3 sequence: CASSYSDSSYEQYF. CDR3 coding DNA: TGTGCCAGCAGTTACTCCGACAGCTCCTACGAGCAGTACTTC.